Listed below are T cell receptor beta chains from one sample, sequenced in a study of technical replicates of blood from several donors. The method was immunoSEQ multiplex PCR; TCRdb's version includes in-frame clones alone and lacks a portion of them. Among around 12,000 clones listed, 79% were seen once. Sequenced: PBMCs. The receptor set was obtained from a human donor in good health. Both conserved end residues are part of each CDR3. The D gene is left open where the match is weak. Clone size is stated in some rows and not others, as once, few, many or a class when expanded.

V gene,D gene,J gene,CDR3 length,clone size,CDR3 protein,CDR3 DNA
TRBV6-1,TRBD1,TRBJ1-2,12,.,CASGQGGYGYTF,TGTGCCAGCGGTCAGGGGGGCTATGGCTACACCTTC
TRBV7-9,TRBD1,TRBJ1-1,15,few,CASSFLTGENTEAFF,TGTGCCAGCAGCTTCCTGACAGGGGAGAACACTGAAGCTTTCTTT
TRBV14,TRBD1,TRBJ2-5,17,.,CASSQDLWGTGPETQYF,TGTGCCAGCAGCCAAGATCTATGGGGGACAGGGCCAGAGACCCAGTACTTC
TRBV27,TRBD2,TRBJ2-7,19,once,CASSSLLGLAGSSPYEQYF,TGTGCCAGCAGTTCCCTGCTCGGACTAGCGGGATCCAGCCCCTACGAGCAGTACTTC
TRBV7-2,TRBD1,TRBJ1-4,15,.,CASSSGTGLGEKLFF,TGTGCCAGCAGCTCGGGGACAGGATTAGGCGAAAAACTGTTTTTT
TRBV5-1,TRBD1,TRBJ2-4,18,.,CASSIGTGGELAKNIQYF,TGCGCCAGCAGCATCGGGACAGGGGGCGAACTAGCCAAAAACATTCAGTACTTC
TRBV28,.,TRBJ2-5,14,.,CASSLGTRRETQYF,TGTGCCAGCAGTCTAGGGACAAGGCGAGAGACCCAGTACTTC
TRBV7-9,.,TRBJ2-1,14,.,CASSLAGLINEQFF,TGTGCCAGCAGCTTAGCTGGCCTGATCAATGAGCAGTTCTTC
TRBV6-5,.,TRBJ2-2,12,.,CASSPLSGELFF,TGTGCCAGCAGCCCCCTATCCGGGGAGCTGTTTTTT
TRBV18,.,TRBJ2-3,13,.,CASSPGSSDTQYF,TGTGCCAGCTCACCCGGGAGTTCAGATACGCAGTATTTT
TRBV6-5,.,TRBJ2-7,15,.,CASSYSGTFSYEQYF,TGTGCCAGCAGTTACTCCGGGACTTTCTCCTACGAGCAGTACTTC
TRBV30,.,TRBJ1-1,13,few,CAWTLGGGTEAFF,TGTGCCTGGACCCTGGGGGGAGGCACTGAAGCTTTCTTT
TRBV27,.,TRBJ1-5,15,.,CASRTTGSSNQPQHF,TGTGCCAGCAGAACCACGGGGTCTAGCAATCAGCCCCAGCATTTT
TRBV7-8,.,TRBJ2-7,15,few,CASSLETGVPHEQYF,TGTGCCAGCAGCTTAGAGACGGGAGTTCCCCACGAGCAGTACTTC
TRBV4-1,.,TRBJ2-1,13,.,CASSQDTGNEQFF,TGCGCCAGCAGCCAAGATACCGGGAATGAGCAGTTCTTC
TRBV4-2,.,TRBJ1-4,17,.,CASSQAGTTATNEKLFF,TGTGCCAGCAGCCAAGCCGGGACAACCGCAACTAATGAAAAACTGTTTTTT
TRBV5-8,TRBD2,TRBJ2-7,14,.,CASRRTSGTYEQYF,TGTGCCAGCAGAAGGACTAGCGGAACCTACGAGCAGTACTTC
TRBV5-1,.,TRBJ2-7,13,.,CASSPGASYEQYF,TGCGCCAGCAGCCCGGGAGCCTCCTACGAGCAGTACTTC
TRBV4-1,.,TRBJ2-1,14,.,CASSQDSVLYEQFF,TGCGCCAGCAGCCAAGATAGTGTACTATATGAGCAGTTCTTC
TRBV19,.,TRBJ2-5,14,.,CASSKTRPGETQYF,TGTGCCAGTAGTAAGACTAGGCCGGGGGAGACCCAGTACTTC
TRBV6-1,TRBD2,TRBJ2-3,14,.,CASSGGGGTDTQYF,TGTGCCAGCAGTGGGGGGGGAGGGACAGATACGCAGTATTTT
TRBV19,TRBD1,TRBJ1-1,13,few,CASTSTGAYEAFF,TGTGCCAGTACCTCGACAGGGGCGTATGAAGCTTTCTTT
TRBV5-8,.,TRBJ2-3,14,.,CASSLQGTTDTQYF,TGTGCCAGCAGCTTGCAGGGGACCACAGATACGCAGTATTTT
TRBV6-1,TRBD1,TRBJ2-5,13,.,CASETGTQETQYF,TGTGCCAGCGAGACAGGGACCCAAGAGACCCAGTACTTC
TRBV5-1,.,TRBJ2-5,16,.,CASSSGSSQTEGTQYF,TGCGCCAGCAGCTCGGGAAGTAGCCAGACCGAAGGGACCCAGTACTTC
TRBV7-9,.,TRBJ2-1,13,.,CASSLVGSNEQFF,TGTGCCAGCAGCTTAGTCGGGAGCAATGAGCAGTTCTTC
TRBV2,TRBD1,TRBJ2-5,15,.,CASSARDRGGETQYF,TGTGCCAGCAGTGCGCGGGACAGGGGAGGAGAGACCCAGTACTTC
TRBV5-1,TRBD2,TRBJ2-2,14,once,CASRLAGNTGELFF,TGCGCCAGCCGACTAGCGGGGAACACCGGGGAGCTGTTTTTT
TRBV14,.,TRBJ1-3,11,.,CASSQRGTIYF,TGTGCCAGCAGCCAAAGGGGCACCATATATTTT
TRBV6-5,.,TRBJ2-2,15,.,CATGRPGVFGGELFF,TGTGCCACCGGACGCCCAGGGGTATTTGGCGGGGAGCTGTTTTTT
TRBV15,TRBD1,TRBJ1-5,15,.,CATSKSGTGYQPQHF,TGTGCCACCAGCAAGTCCGGGACAGGGTATCAGCCCCAGCATTTT
TRBV10-3,.,TRBJ1-2,15,.,CAISESAGVWYGYTF,TGTGCCATCAGTGAGTCGGCAGGGGTTTGGTATGGCTACACCTTC
TRBV30,TRBD2,TRBJ2-1,12,.,CAWSASGSEQFF,TGTGCCTGGAGTGCTAGCGGTAGCGAGCAGTTCTTC
TRBV5-1,TRBD1,TRBJ2-2,15,.,CASSLGQGATGELFF,TGCGCCAGCAGCTTGGGCCAGGGGGCCACCGGGGAGCTGTTTTTT
TRBV27,TRBD2,TRBJ2-1,12,.,CASSATSGKQFF,TGTGCCAGCAGTGCTACTAGCGGGAAGCAGTTCTTC
TRBV19,.,TRBJ2-4,17,.,CASSIALGSGSKNIQYF,TGTGCCAGTAGTATAGCCTTGGGTAGCGGTTCCAAAAACATTCAGTACTTC
TRBV7-8,TRBD2,TRBJ2-1,16,.,CASSFFAGVRYNEQFF,TGTGCCAGCAGCTTCTTTGCGGGAGTAAGATACAATGAGCAGTTCTTC
TRBV6-5,.,TRBJ1-3,15,.,CASTAVGAGGNTIYF,TGTGCCAGCACCGCGGTAGGGGCTGGGGGAAACACCATATATTTT
TRBV10-3,TRBD1,TRBJ1-1,16,.,CAIRNYEGQLNTEAFF,TGTGCCATCAGGAACTACGAGGGACAGTTGAACACTGAAGCTTTCTTT
TRBV4-1,TRBD2,TRBJ2-1,15,.,CASSPGTSSYNEQFF,TGCGCCAGCAGCCCCGGGACTAGTTCCTACAATGAGCAGTTCTTC
TRBV7-3,TRBD1,TRBJ2-1,16,once,CASSAPPGQGGNEQFF,TGTGCCAGCAGCGCCCCGCCGGGACAGGGGGGCAATGAGCAGTTCTTC
TRBV6-1,.,TRBJ2-3,13,.,CASTGQPTDTQYF,TGTGCCAGCACTGGACAACCCACAGATACGCAGTATTTT
TRBV5-1,TRBD1,TRBJ2-3,15,.,CASSLVDRGTDTQYF,TGCGCCAGCAGCTTGGTGGACAGGGGGACAGATACGCAGTATTTT
TRBV10-1,TRBD2,TRBJ2-7,18,once,CASSDGQGVGTSGNEQYF,TGCGCCAGCAGTGATGGCCAAGGGGTGGGTACTAGCGGGAACGAGCAGTACTTC
TRBV5-6,.,TRBJ2-7,12,.,CASSAGSGEQYF,TGTGCCAGCAGCGCAGGTTCCGGCGAGCAGTACTTC
TRBV7-9,TRBD1,TRBJ2-7,15,.,CASSLTGGITYEQYF,TGTGCCAGCAGCCTCACAGGGGGCATCACCTACGAGCAGTACTTC
TRBV15,TRBD2,TRBJ2-1,13,.,CATQEGGRAKEFF,TGTGCCACCCAGGAGGGCGGGAGGGCCAAAGAGTTCTTC
TRBV7-9,TRBD2,TRBJ2-3,17,.,CASSFGETSGGTDTQYF,TGTGCCAGCAGCTTCGGGGAAACTAGCGGGGGAACAGATACGCAGTATTTT